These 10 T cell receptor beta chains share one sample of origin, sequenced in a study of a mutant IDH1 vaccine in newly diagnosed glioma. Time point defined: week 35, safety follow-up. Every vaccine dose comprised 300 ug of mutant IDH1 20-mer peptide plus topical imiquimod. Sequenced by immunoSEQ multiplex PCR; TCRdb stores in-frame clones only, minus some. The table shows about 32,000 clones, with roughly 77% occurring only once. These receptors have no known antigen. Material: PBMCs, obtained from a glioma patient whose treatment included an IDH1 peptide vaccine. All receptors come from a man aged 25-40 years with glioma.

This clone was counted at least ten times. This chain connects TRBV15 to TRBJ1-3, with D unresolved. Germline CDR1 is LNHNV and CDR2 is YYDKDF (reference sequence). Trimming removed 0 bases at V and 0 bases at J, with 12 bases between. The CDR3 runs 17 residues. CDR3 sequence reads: CATSREELPSSGNTIYF. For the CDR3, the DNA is TGTGCCACCAGCAGAGAGGAACTTCCGAGCTCTGGAAACACCATATATTTT.

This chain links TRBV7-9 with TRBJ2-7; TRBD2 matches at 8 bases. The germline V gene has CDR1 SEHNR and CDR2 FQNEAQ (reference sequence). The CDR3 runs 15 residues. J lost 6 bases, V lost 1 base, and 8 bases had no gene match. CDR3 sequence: CASSLVSGRVSEQYF. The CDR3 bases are TGTGCCAGCAGCTTAGTCAGCGGGAGAGTAAGCGAGCAGTACTTC.

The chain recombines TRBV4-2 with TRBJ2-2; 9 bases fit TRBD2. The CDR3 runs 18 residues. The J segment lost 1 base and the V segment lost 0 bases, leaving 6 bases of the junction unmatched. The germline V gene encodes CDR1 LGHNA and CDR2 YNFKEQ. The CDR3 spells CASSQEALLAGNTGELFF. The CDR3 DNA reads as TGTGCCAGCAGCCAAGAAGCGTTACTAGCGGGGAACACCGGGGAGCTGTTTTTT.

CDR3 amino acids: CASSQIAGGPETQYF. In nucleotides, the CDR3 is TGTGCCAGCAGTCAGATAGCGGGAGGGCCGGAGACCCAGTACTTC. The chain is built from TRBV7-9 and TRBJ2-5; 11 positions agree with TRBD2. The CDR3 length is 15 residues. Losses at the gene ends were 6 bases for V and 5 bases for J; bases not matched to a gene: 8. The germline gives CDR1 SEHNR, CDR2 FQNEAQ (reference sequence).

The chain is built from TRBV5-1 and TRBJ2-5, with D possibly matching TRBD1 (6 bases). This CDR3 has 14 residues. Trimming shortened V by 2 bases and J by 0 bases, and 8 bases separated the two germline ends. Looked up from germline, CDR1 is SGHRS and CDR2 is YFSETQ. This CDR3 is CASSFGTHQETQYF. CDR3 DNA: TGCGCCAGCAGCTTTGGGACACACCAAGAGACCCAGTACTTC.

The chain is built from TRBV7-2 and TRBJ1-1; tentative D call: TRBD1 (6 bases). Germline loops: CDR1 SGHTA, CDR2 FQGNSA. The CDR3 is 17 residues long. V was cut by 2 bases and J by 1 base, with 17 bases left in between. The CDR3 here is CASSLRNFWGQNTEAFF. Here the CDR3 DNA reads TGTGCCAGCAGCTTAAGAAACTTCTGGGGACAGAACACTGAAGCTTTCTTT.

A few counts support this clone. For the CDR3, the DNA is TGTGCCAGCAGTGACGGGACGAGGAACACTGAAGCTTTCTTT. Its protein is CASSDGTRNTEAFF. This chain joins TRBV2 and TRBJ1-1, with D maybe TRBD1 (5 bases). The CDR3 sequence is 14 residues long. V was clipped by 3 bases and J by 1 base, with 9 bases between them. Looked up from germline, CDR1 is SNHLY and CDR2 is FYNNEI. The whole variable domain, remainder taken from reference TRBV2 and TRBJ1-1, is EPEVTQTPSHQVTQMGQEVILRCVPISNHLYFYWYRQILGQKVEFLVSFYNNEISEKSEIFDDQFSVERPDGSNFTLKIRSTKLEDSAMYFCASSDGTRNTEAFFGQGTRLTVV.

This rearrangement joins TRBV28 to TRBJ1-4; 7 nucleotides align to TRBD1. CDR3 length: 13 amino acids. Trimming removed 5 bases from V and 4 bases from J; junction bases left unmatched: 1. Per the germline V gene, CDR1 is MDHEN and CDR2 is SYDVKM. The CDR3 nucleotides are TGTGCCAGCAGTGGACAGGTTAATGAAAAACTGTTTTTT. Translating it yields CASSGQVNEKLFF. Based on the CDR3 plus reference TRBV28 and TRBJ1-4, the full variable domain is DVKVTQSSRYLVKRTGEKVFLECVQDMDHENMFWYRQDPGLGLRLIYFSYDVKMKEKGDIPEGYSVSREKKERFSLILESASTNQTSMYLCASSGQVNEKLFFGSGTQLSVL.

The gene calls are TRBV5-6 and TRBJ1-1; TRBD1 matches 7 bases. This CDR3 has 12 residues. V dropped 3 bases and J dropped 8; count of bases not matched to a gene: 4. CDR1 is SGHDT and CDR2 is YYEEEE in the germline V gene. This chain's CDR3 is CASSWGTDEAFF. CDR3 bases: TGTGCCAGCAGCTGGGGGACAGACGAAGCTTTCTTT.

CDR3 region: CASSHGGYESYEQYF. CDR3 bases: TGCGCCAGCAGCCACGGGGGATACGAATCCTACGAGCAGTACTTC. The chain has TRBV4-1 and TRBJ2-7; TRBD2 is a possible D gene (6 bases). Germline V CDR1 and CDR2: MGHRA, YSYEKL. With 3 bases removed from V and 1 base from J, the gap between germline ends came to 13 bases. The CDR3 is 15 amino acids.